Presented here are 12 T cell receptor beta chains from one specimen sequenced in a study of T cells expressing NK-cell markers. No DNA is given; TCRdb re-called the 5' RACE reads and lists each CDR3 protein once. The table counts 150,000 or so distinct CDR3 sequences; around 35% lies in the top ten. The sequenced sample was blood T cells: a sorted CD56 or NKG2C T cell subset, CD4+ or CD8+ T cells, or bulk PBMC T cells (not recorded which). Receptor source: a woman in her fifties or sixties in good health.

The CDR3 is CASSRDRLAKNIQYF. The gene calls are TRBV7-8 and TRBJ2-4; TCRdb's D gene call, TRBD1, goes unchecked for lack of DNA. Germline assignment: CDR1 SGHVS and CDR2 FQNEAQ. The CDR3 totals 15 residues.

This sequence joins TRBV27 and TRBJ1-1. The CDR3 extends over 13 amino acids. Germline CDR1 is MNHEY and CDR2 is SMNVEV (reference sequence). CDR3: CASSLSAVTEAFF.

This sequence joins TRBV7-9 and TRBJ2-2; TCRdb proposes TRBD1, but this gene call is untestable without DNA. This CDR3 has 14 amino acids. Germline V gives CDR1 SEHNR, CDR2 FQNEAQ (reference sequence). CDR3 region: CASSSDRPPGELFF.

J is TRBJ1-1 and V is TRBV7-9; TCRdb selects TRBD1, and the lack of DNA leaves this call unchecked. From germline, CDR1 is SEHNR and CDR2 FQNEAQ (reference sequence). This CDR3 has 13 amino acids. The CDR3 loop is CASSSDQGVEAFF.

The chain is built from TRBV13 and TRBJ2-3; TCRdb gives TRBD1 as the D gene, but with no DNA this cannot be confirmed. CDR1 PRHDT and CDR2 FYEKMQ come from the germline V gene (reference sequence). This CDR3 contains 16 residues. The CDR3: CASSPAGQGSTDTQYF.

The V and J genes are TRBV6-5 and TRBJ2-5; there is no DNA to check the TCRdb D call of TRBD2. This CDR3 is built from 16 residues. Germline CDR1 is MNHEY and CDR2 is SVGAGI. The CDR3 here is CASSYSSLAGQETQYF.

This chain links TRBV27 with TRBJ2-1. CDR3 size: 11 residues. Germline V gene sequence: CDR1 MNHEY, CDR2 SMNVEV (reference sequence). CDR3 loop: CASSRMNEQFF.

This chain links TRBV16 with TRBJ2-1; TCRdb outputs TRBD2, but without DNA this stays unchecked. Germline CDR1 and CDR2: KGHSY and FQNENV. The length of the CDR3 is 19 residues. The CDR3 reads CASSQSLFSSRASYNEQFF. The whole variable domain, remainder taken from reference TRBV16 and TRBJ2-1, is GEEVAQTPKHLVRGEGQKAKLYCAPIKGHSYVFWYQQVLKNEFKFLISFQNENVFDETGMPKERFSAKCLPNSPCSLEIQATKLEDSAVYFCASSQSLFSSRASYNEQFFGPGTRLTVL.

This chain links TRBV6-6 with TRBJ2-1; TCRdb's assignment of TRBD2 cannot be checked, as there is no DNA. The germline V gene encodes CDR1 MNHNY and CDR2 SVGAGI (reference sequence). The CDR3 spans 17 residues. CDR3 in amino acids: CASSPYGLAPSYNEQFF.

V usage is TRBV29-1 and J usage is TRBJ1-2; TCRdb gives TRBD1 as the D gene, but with no DNA this cannot be confirmed. This CDR3 contains 11 residues. Germline-derived CDR1 and CDR2 are SQVTM and ANQGSEA. CDR3 amino acids: CSATGNHGYTF.

The CDR3 is CSVEGQNTGELFF. V and J are TRBV29-1 and TRBJ2-2. Germline lookup yields CDR1 SQVTM and CDR2 ANQGSEA. The CDR3 contains 13 residues.

This chain uses TRBV10-2 with TRBJ2-1; TCRdb selects TRBD2, and the lack of DNA leaves this call unchecked. CDR3 length equals 17 residues. The V gene's germline CDR1 is WSHSY and CDR2 SAAADI. The CDR3 reads CASLTGRPPETTDEQFF.